This T cell receptor (beta chain) was sequenced in a study of response to subunit inactivated influenza vaccine (dated 2018 in TCRdb). Broadly, across the study: Deep quantitative profiling of the T cell receptor repertoire was used in the study to follow responses to a trivalent subunit inactivated influenza vaccine. Paper-wide results and their limitations: The authors suggested that each seasonal influenza vaccination may recruit only a limited number of new T cells.

As for this clonotype: No cognate antigen has been identified for it. The record has no base qualities; no much larger clone is one base away.

The library was generated by RT-PCR. The sequencer was an Illumina HiSeq 2500. TCRdb cleaned the public reads at Q25 with fastp, built clones with MiXCR and kept in-frame beta chains. Every entry covers one CDR3 protein and lists the most common genes and DNA from its rows. For this sample the table gives around 790,000 distinct CDR3 sequences, of which about 20% were detected only once. Roughly 10% of the sample is in the top ten clones. Based on the germline V gene, the CDR1 and CDR2 sequences are SGHRS and YFSETQ. There are 16 amino acids in the CDR3, from cysteine to phenylalanine inclusive. The sequence is cut down to CDR3 DNA, 48 bases in frame from base 1. Germline trimming amounts to 1 base on V and 0 bases on J, with 4 as the count of junction bases outside the gene matches.

Sequenced material: PBMCs from blood, taken approximately 5 days after vaccination. This receptor was taken from a man aged 50 to 60 who received an inactivated influenza vaccine. Donor details come from another sample of the same person, matched by shared clones. Recombination connected TRBV5-1 to TRBJ2-7; 10 central bases correspond to TRBD2. The base sequence is TGCGCCAGCAGCTTGACAGCGGGAGGGCCCTCCTACGAGCAGTACTTC. Its protein product is CASSLTAGGPSYEQYF.